A selection of T cell receptor beta chains follows, all from one sample in a study of blood T cell repertoires in COVID-19. Produced via immunoSEQ multiplex PCR; TCRdb's table is partial and in-frame only. The table shows under 250,000 clones, with 70% to 90% occurring only once. Sequencing was carried out using PBMCs or T cells enriched from blood (not recorded which). These receptors were taken from a man younger than 45 who had recovered from COVID-19. The CDR3 runs from the conserved cysteine through the conserved F or W. A D gene is named only where the DNA matches it firmly. Size tells how often a clone was seen (once, few, many) or the class of an expanded clone, and some rows leave it out.

D,J,V,length,size,DNA,CDR3
NA,TRBJ2-7,TRBV7-2,15,NA,TGTGCCAGCAGCTCACAGGGCGTACACTCCTACGAGCAGTACTTC,CASSSQGVHSYEQYF
NA,TRBJ1-6,TRBV28,17,NA,TGTGCCAGCAGTTCCCCCAGCGGTTTTTTTAATAATTCACCCCTCCACTTT,CASSSPSGFFNNSPLHF
NA,TRBJ1-1,TRBV30,13,NA,TGTGCCTACGGAGGGGTGGGGAACACTGAAGCTTTCTTT,CAYGGVGNTEAFF
TRBD1,TRBJ2-5,TRBV9,15,NA,TGTGCCAGCAGCGTAAGGACAGGGGCTGGGGAGACCCAGTACTTC,CASSVRTGAGETQYF
TRBD2,TRBJ2-1,TRBV28,15,NA,TGTGCCAGCACCATTGGGCTAGCGGGAGGTATTGAGCAGTTCTTC,CASTIGLAGGIEQFF
NA,TRBJ1-2,TRBV30,14,once,TGTGCCTGGAGTGGGTTACTCGTCGGGGATGGCTACACCTTC,CAWSGLLVGDGYTF
NA,TRBJ1-1,TRBV5-1,14,once,TGCGCCAGCAGCAGGGGGTCAGTGAACACTGAAGCTTTCTTT,CASSRGSVNTEAFF
NA,TRBJ2-5,TRBV7-3,15,NA,TGTGCCAGCAGCTTAACGGCCGAATTACAAGAGACCCAGTACTTC,CASSLTAELQETQYF
NA,TRBJ1-2,TRBV28,12,NA,TGTGCCAGCAGTTTACTCCCTATGGGCTACACCTTC,CASSLLPMGYTF
TRBD1,TRBJ1-5,TRBV30,13,NA,TGTGCCTGGGCCGGGACAGGGTACCAGCCCCAGCATTTT,CAWAGTGYQPQHF
NA,TRBJ1-4,TRBV27,16,NA,TGTGCCAGCAGTTTGACCTCAGGGTCAACTAATGAAAAACTGTTTTTT,CASSLTSGSTNEKLFF
NA,TRBJ2-7,TRBV10-3,11,once,TGTGCCATCAGCGTAAACTACGAGCAGTACTTC,CAISVNYEQYF
TRBD1,TRBJ1-6,TRBV5-4,16,NA,TGTGCCAGCAGCCCCGACCGGGACAGGGTAATTTCACCCCTCCACTTT,CASSPDRDRVISPLHF
TRBD1,TRBJ2-1,TRBV14,15,NA,TGTGCCAGCAGCCAAGGGCCTTGGGACAGACAAGAGCAGTTCTTC,CASSQGPWDRQEQFF
TRBD2,TRBJ2-1,TRBV11-2,15,NA,TGTGCCAGCAGCTTAGGTCTAGCGGGAGGCCGCGAGCAGTTCTTC,CASSLGLAGGREQFF
NA,TRBJ1-1,TRBV4-3,16,NA,TGCGCCAGCAGCCAAGAAAATACAGGTCCCAACACTGAAGCTTTCTTT,CASSQENTGPNTEAFF
NA,TRBJ1-5,TRBV27,15,NA,TGTGCCAGCAGTTTTCACAGCTATAGCAATCAGCCCCAGCATTTT,CASSFHSYSNQPQHF
TRBD2,TRBJ2-5,TRBV4-1,17,once,TGCGCCAGCAGCTCCCGGGGAAGCGGGGGGGCCCAAGAGACCCAGTACTTC,CASSSRGSGGAQETQYF
NA,TRBJ1-3,TRBV9,13,once,TGTGCCAGCAGCACAGGGACTGGAAACACCATATATTTT,CASSTGTGNTIYF
TRBD1,TRBJ2-3,TRBV27,13,NA,TGTGCCAGCAATCAGGGGGTGACCGATACGCAGTATTTT,CASNQGVTDTQYF
TRBD1,TRBJ1-2,TRBV18,15,NA,TGTGCCAGCTCACCCTCGGGGCCAGGGGGGTATGGCTACACCTTC,CASSPSGPGGYGYTF
NA,TRBJ1-5,TRBV28,16,NA,TGTGCCAGCAGCCCCGTGTGGGGGGGGGATCGTCAGCCCCAGCATTTT,CASSPVWGGDRQPQHF
NA,TRBJ1-1,TRBV27,13,NA,TGTGCCAGCAGTTTAAGCCCGGACACTGAAGCTTTCTTT,CASSLSPDTEAFF
NA,TRBJ1-2,TRBV12-3/TRBV12-4,13,NA,TGTGCCAGCAACCGCAGGGGCGGAGCTGGCTACACCTTC,CASNRRGGAGYTF
TRBD1,TRBJ1-2,TRBV18,14,once,TGTGCCAGCTCACCCAGACAGGGGGCTTGGGGCTACACCTTC,CASSPRQGAWGYTF
NA,TRBJ2-3,TRBV30,14,NA,TGTGCCTGGAGTGTCAGGGGGGCAGTGGATACGCAGTATTTT,CAWSVRGAVDTQYF
TRBD2,TRBJ2-1,TRBV27,16,NA,TGTGCCATAGGGACTAGCGGGAGAGGGTTACACGGTGAGCAGTTCTTC,CAIGTSGRGLHGEQFF
TRBD2,TRBJ2-2,TRBV9,15,NA,TGTGCCAGCAGCAAGACTAGCGGGGGGTCCGGGGAGCTGTTTTTT,CASSKTSGGSGELFF
TRBD2,TRBJ2-1,TRBV2,14,few,TGTGCCAGTGAGGGACTAGCGGGAGTCAATGAGCAGTTCTTC,CASEGLAGVNEQFF
NA,TRBJ1-5,TRBV21-1,17,NA,TGTGCCAGCAGCAAAGGCAACCGGGACAGGGGTAAACAGCCCCAGCATTTT,CASSKGNRDRGKQPQHF
NA,TRBJ1-1,TRBV28,14,NA,TGTGCCAGCAGTTTATGGCAGGGTTTCACTGAAGCTTTCTTT,CASSLWQGFTEAFF
NA,TRBJ2-2,TRBV28,13,few,TGTGCCAGCAGAACCCAGGGTGCCGGGGAGCTGTTTTTT,CASRTQGAGELFF
TRBD1,TRBJ2-1,TRBV2,14,NA,TGTGCCAGCAGTGAGGGACAGGGAGGTCGTGAGCAGTTCTTC,CASSEGQGGREQFF
TRBD1,TRBJ1-2,TRBV19,15,NA,TGTGCCAGTAGTGCTCCTGACAGGGCTCCCAATGGCTACACCTTC,CASSAPDRAPNGYTF
NA,TRBJ1-5,TRBV6-5,13,NA,TGTGCCAGCACGACAGGATTAAGGCAGCCCCAGCATTTT,CASTTGLRQPQHF
TRBD1,TRBJ1-6,TRBV28,14,NA,TGTGCCAGCACCTTGGACAGGGGGAGGACACCCCTCCACTTT,CASTLDRGRTPLHF
NA,TRBJ2-5,TRBV5-1,14,NA,TGCGCCAGCGGGAGGTGGGGGGTTGAAGAGACCCAGTACTTC,CASGRWGVEETQYF
TRBD1,TRBJ1-2,TRBV5-4,12,once,TGTGCCAGCACCCTGACAGGGAATGGCTACACCTTC,CASTLTGNGYTF
TRBD2,TRBJ2-7,TRBV7-2,15,NA,TGTGCCAGCAGACGGATAGCGGGGGGCCCCTACGAGCAGTACTTC,CASRRIAGGPYEQYF
NA,TRBJ1-4,TRBV28,15,NA,TGTGCCAGCAGTTTAGTATCAGGGATTAATGAAAAACTGTTTTTT,CASSLVSGINEKLFF
NA,TRBJ1-1,TRBV9,13,NA,TGTGCCAGCAGCCTACGGCAGGGAACTGAAGCTTTCTTT,CASSLRQGTEAFF
NA,TRBJ1-4,TRBV7-9,15,NA,TGTGCCAGCAGCGAACAACAGGTCCCGAATGAAAAACTGTTTTTT,CASSEQQVPNEKLFF
TRBD1,TRBJ2-7,TRBV19,15,NA,TGTGCCAGTAGGGTACCGGGACAGGGGTTCAACGAGCAGTACTTC,CASRVPGQGFNEQYF
TRBD1,TRBJ2-3,TRBV27,19,NA,TGTGCCAGCAGTTTCTTGAATACGGGACAGGGGGCTAGCACAGATACGCAGTATTTT,CASSFLNTGQGASTDTQYF
TRBD2,TRBJ2-7,TRBV15,13,NA,TGTGCCACCAGCTTGGGGACTAGCTACGAGCAGTACTTC,CATSLGTSYEQYF
NA,TRBJ1-6,TRBV6-1,15,few,TGTGCCAGCAGTGAAAAGGGGGTCCCAGTTTCACCCCTCCACTTT,CASSEKGVPVSPLHF
TRBD1,TRBJ1-2,TRBV27,14,NA,TGTGCCAGCAACCCGGGACAGGGACTTTATGGCTACACCTTC,CASNPGQGLYGYTF